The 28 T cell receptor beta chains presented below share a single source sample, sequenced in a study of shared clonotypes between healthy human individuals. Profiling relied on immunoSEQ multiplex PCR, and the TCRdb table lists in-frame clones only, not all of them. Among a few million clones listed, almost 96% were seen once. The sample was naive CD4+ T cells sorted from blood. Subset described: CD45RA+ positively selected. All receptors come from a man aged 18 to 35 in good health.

This CDR3 is CASSPLPDSNQPQHF. CDR3 nucleotide sequence: TGTGCCAGCAGCCCCCTCCCTGATAGCAATCAGCCCCAGCATTTT. The chain is built from TRBV9 and TRBJ1-5; D uncertain. The CDR3 is 15 amino acids. CDR1 and CDR2 (germline): SGDLS, YYNGEE. Trimming stripped 4 bases from V and 0 bases from J, with 11 bases between.

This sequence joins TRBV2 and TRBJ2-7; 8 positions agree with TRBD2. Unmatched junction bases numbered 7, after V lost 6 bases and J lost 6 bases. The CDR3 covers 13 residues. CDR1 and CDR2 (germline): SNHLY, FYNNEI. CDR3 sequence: CASRVGLGLEQYF. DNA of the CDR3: TGTGCCAGCAGGGTGGGACTAGGGCTCGAGCAGTACTTC. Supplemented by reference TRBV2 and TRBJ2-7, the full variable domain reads EPEVTQTPSHQVTQMGQEVILRCVPISNHLYFYWYRQILGQKVEFLVSFYNNEISEKSEIFDDQFSVERPDGSNFTLKIRSTKLEDSAMYFCASRVGLGLEQYFGPGTRLTVT.

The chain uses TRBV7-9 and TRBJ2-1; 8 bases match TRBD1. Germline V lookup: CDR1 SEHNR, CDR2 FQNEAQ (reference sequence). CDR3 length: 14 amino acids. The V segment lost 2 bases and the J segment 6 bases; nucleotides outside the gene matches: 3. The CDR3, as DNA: TGTGCCAGCAGCTTATGGGACAGGAGCAATGAGCAGTTCTTC. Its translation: CASSLWDRSNEQFF.

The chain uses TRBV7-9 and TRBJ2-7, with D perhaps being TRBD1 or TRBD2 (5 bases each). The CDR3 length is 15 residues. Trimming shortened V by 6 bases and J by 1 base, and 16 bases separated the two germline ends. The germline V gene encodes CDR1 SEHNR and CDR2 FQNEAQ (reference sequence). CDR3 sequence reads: CASSYPGARSYEQYF. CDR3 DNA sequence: TGTGCCAGCAGTTACCCCGGGGCGCGTTCCTACGAGCAGTACTTC.

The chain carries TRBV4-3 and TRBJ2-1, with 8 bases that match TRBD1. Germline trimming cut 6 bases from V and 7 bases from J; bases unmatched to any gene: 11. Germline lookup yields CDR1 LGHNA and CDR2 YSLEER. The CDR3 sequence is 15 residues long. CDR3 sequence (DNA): TGCGCCAGCAGTAAAGCGGACAGGGACGGGAATGAGCAGTTCTTC. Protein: CASSKADRDGNEQFF.

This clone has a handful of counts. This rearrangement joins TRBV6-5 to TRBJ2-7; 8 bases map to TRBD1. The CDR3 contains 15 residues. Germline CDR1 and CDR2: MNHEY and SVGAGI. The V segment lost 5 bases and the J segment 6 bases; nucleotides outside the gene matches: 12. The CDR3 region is CASSALRDRGLEQYF. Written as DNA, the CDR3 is TGTGCCAGCAGTGCCCTCCGAGACAGGGGACTCGAGCAGTACTTC.

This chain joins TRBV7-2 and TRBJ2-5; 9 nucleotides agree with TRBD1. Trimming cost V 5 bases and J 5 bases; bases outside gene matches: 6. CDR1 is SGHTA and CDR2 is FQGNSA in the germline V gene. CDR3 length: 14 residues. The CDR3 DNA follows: TGTGCCAGCAGCATGGACAGGGGAGGGGAGACCCAGTACTTC. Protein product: CASSMDRGGETQYF.

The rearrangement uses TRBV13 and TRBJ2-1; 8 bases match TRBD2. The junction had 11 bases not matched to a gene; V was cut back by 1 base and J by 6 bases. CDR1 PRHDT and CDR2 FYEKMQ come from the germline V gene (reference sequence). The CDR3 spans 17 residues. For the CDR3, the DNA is TGTGCCAGCAGCTTAGTTACCCTGGTCGGGAGGGCCAATGAGCAGTTCTTC. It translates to CASSLVTLVGRANEQFF. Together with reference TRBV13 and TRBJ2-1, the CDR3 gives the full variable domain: AAGVIQSPRHLIKEKRETATLKCYPIPRHDTVYWYQQGPGQDPQFLISFYEKMQSDKGSIPDRFSAQQFSDYHSELNMSSLELGDSALYFCASSLVTLVGRANEQFFGPGTRLTVL.

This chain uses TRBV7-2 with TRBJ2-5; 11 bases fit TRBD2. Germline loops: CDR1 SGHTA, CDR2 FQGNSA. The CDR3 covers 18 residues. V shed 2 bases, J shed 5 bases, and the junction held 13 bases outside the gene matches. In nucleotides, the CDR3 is TGTGCCAGCAGCTTAAGTCGTGGTAGCGGGAGGGCCACGGAGACCCAGTACTTC. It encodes CASSLSRGSGRATETQYF.

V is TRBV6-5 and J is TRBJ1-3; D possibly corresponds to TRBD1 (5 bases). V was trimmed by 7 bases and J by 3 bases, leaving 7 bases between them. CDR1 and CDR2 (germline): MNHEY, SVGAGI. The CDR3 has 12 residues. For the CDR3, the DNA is TGTGCCAGCAACGGGGGTGGAAACACCATATATTTT. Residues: CASNGGGNTIYF.

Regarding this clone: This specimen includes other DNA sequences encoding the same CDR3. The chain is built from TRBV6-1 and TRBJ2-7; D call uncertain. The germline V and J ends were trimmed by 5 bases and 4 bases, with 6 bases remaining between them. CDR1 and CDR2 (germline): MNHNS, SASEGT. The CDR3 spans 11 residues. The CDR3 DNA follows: TGTGCCAGCAGTAGCGTATACGAGCAGTACTTC. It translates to CASSSVYEQYF.

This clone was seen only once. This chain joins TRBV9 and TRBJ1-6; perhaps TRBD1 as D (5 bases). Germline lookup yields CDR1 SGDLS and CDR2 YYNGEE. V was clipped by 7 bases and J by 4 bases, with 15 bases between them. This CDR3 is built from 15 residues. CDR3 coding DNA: TGTGCCAGCCAGGGCAGGGAAGGGTATAATTCACCCCTCCACTTT. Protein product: CASQGREGYNSPLHF.

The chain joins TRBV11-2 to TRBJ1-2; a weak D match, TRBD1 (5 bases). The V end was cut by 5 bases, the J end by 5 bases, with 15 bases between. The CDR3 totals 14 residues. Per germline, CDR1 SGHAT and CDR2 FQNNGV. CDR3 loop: CASSTHRGLYGYTF. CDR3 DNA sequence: TGTGCCAGCAGCACGCACCGGGGGTTATATGGCTACACCTTC.

The CDR3 loop is CASGSGSDTQYF. The DNA for the CDR3 is TGTGCCAGCGGGAGTGGATCAGATACGCAGTATTTT. This rearrangement joins TRBV6-5 to TRBJ2-3; D might be TRBD2 (5 bases). Germline V gene lookup returns CDR1 MNHEY and CDR2 SVGAGI. This CDR3 region has 12 residues. V gave up 8 bases and J gave up 4 bases, with 10 bases separating them.

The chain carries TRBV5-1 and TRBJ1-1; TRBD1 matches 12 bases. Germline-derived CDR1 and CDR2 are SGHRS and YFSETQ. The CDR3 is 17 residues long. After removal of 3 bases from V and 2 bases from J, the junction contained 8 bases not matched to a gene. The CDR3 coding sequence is TGCGCCAGCAGCTCGGGGACAGGGGGCGCGAGAAACACTGAAGCTTTCTTT. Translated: CASSSGTGGARNTEAFF.

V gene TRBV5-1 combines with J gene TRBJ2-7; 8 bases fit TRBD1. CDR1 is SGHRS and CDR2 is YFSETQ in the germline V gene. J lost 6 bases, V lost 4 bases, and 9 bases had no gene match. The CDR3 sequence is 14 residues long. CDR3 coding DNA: TGCGCCAGCAGCGAAGGACAGGGTTCGACCGAGCAGTACTTC. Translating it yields CASSEGQGSTEQYF.

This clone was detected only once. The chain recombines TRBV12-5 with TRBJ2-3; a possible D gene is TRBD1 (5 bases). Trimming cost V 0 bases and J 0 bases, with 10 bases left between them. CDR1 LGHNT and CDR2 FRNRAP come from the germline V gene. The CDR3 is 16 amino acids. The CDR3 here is CASGLVVDRSTDTQYF. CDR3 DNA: TGTGCTAGTGGTTTGGTAGTTGACAGAAGCACAGATACGCAGTATTTT.

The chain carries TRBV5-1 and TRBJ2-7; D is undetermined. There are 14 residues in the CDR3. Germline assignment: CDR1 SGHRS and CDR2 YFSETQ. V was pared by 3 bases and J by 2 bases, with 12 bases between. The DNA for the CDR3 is TGCGCCAGCAGCTCTCCCGTGGGTCCCTACGAGCAGTACTTC. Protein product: CASSSPVGPYEQYF. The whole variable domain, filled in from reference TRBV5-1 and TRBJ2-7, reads KAGVTQTPRYLIKTRGQQVTLSCSPISGHRSVSWYQQTPGQGLQFLFEYFSETQRNKGNFPGRFSGRQFSNSRSEMNVSTLELGDSALYLCASSSPVGPYEQYFGPGTRLTVT.

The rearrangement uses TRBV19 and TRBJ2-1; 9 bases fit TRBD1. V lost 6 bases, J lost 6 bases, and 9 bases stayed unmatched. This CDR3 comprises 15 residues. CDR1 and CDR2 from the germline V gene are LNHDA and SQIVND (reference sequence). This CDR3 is CASSPRDRAGNEQFF. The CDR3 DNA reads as TGTGCCAGTAGCCCAAGGGACAGGGCAGGCAATGAGCAGTTCTTC.

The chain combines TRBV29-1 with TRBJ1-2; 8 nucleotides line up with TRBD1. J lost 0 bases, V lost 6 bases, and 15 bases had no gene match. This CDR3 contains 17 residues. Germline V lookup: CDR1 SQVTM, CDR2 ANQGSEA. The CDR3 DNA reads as TGCAGCGTAGCCAATTCGTGGACAGGGAATACTAACTATGGCTACACCTTC. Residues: CSVANSWTGNTNYGYTF.

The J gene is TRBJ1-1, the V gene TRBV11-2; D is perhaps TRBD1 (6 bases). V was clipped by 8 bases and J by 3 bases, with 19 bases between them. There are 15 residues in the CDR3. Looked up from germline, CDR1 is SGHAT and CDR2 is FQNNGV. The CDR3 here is CASGRLWGADTEAFF. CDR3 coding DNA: TGTGCCAGCGGCCGTTTATGGGGGGCCGACACTGAAGCTTTCTTT.

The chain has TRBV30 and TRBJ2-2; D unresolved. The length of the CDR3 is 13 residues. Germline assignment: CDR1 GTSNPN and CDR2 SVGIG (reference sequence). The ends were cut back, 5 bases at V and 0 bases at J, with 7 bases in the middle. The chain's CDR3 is CAWFGTNTGELFF. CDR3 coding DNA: TGTGCCTGGTTTGGGACGAACACCGGGGAGCTGTTTTTT.

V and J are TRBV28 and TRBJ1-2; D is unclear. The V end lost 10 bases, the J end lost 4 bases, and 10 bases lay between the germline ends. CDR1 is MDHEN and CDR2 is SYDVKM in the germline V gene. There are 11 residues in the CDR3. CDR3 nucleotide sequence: TGTGCCATCCAGACAATCTATGGCTACACCTTC. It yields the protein CAIQTIYGYTF.

The CDR3 region is CASSPPSGWSEQYF. The CDR3 region has the DNA TGTGCCAGCTCACCCCCATCGGGGTGGTCCGAGCAGTACTTC. The chain joins TRBV18 to TRBJ2-7; perhaps TRBD2 as D (5 bases). Trimming shortened V by 3 bases and J by 6 bases, and 15 bases separated the two germline ends. The CDR3 runs to 14 residues. Germline CDR1 is KGHSH and CDR2 is LQKENI.

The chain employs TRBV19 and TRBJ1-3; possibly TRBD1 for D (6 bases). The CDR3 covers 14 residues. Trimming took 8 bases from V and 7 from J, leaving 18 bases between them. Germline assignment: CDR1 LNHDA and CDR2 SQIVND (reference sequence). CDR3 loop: CASRIPGEANTIYF. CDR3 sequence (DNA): TGTGCCAGTCGAATCCCAGGGGAAGCGAACACCATATATTTT. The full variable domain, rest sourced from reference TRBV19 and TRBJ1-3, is DGGITQSPKYLFRKEGQNVTLSCEQNLNHDAMYWYRQDPGQGLRLIYYSQIVNDFQKGDIAEGYSVSREKKESFPLTVTSAQKNPTAFYLCASRIPGEANTIYFGEGSWLTVV.

As DNA, the CDR3 is TGTGCCAGCAGCACTGACGGGACAGGGCCTAACTATGGCTACACCTTC. It is translated as CASSTDGTGPNYGYTF. The V and J genes are TRBV7-9 and TRBJ1-2; 9 nucleotides agree with TRBD1. CDR3 length equals 16 residues. The germline CDR1 and CDR2 sequences are SEHNR and FQNEAQ (reference sequence). With V trimmed by 5 bases and J by 0 bases, 7 bases remained unmatched. Full variable domain (missing parts from reference TRBV7-9 and TRBJ1-2): DTGVSQNPRHKITKRGQNVTFRCDPISEHNRLYWYRQTLGQGPEFLTYFQNEAQLEKSRLLSDRFSAERPKGSFSTLEIQRTEQGDSAMYLCASSTDGTGPNYGYTFGSGTRLTVV.

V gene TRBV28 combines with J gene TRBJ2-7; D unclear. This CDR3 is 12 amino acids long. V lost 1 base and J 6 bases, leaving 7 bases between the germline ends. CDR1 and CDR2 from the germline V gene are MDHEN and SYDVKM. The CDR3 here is CASSLYRFEQYF. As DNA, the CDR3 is TGTGCCAGCAGTTTATATCGATTCGAGCAGTACTTC.

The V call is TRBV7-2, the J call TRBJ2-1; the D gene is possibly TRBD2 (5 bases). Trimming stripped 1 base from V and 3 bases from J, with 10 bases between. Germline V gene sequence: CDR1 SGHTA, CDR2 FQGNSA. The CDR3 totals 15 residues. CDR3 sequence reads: CASSLDFGDYNEQFF. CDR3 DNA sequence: TGTGCCAGCAGCTTAGATTTCGGGGACTACAATGAGCAGTTCTTC.